The 3 T cell receptor beta chains below were found in one sample sequenced in a study of patients and donors after allogeneic stem cell transplantation. TCRdb passed the RT-PCR reads through MiXCR, listing each CDR3 protein once. The top ten clones hold 3.2% of a sample with approximately 170,000 distinct CDR3 sequences, over 25% of them seen once. Sequenced material: blood, either unsorted or a sorted T cell fraction (not recorded which). These receptors originate from a human donor who was either an allogeneic HSCT recipient or a stem cell or donor lymphocyte infusion donor (not recorded which). It is not recorded whose cells these are; they may come from a transplant donor.

A few counts support this clonotype. V usage is TRBV5-1 and J usage is TRBJ1-1; weak D call: TRBD1 (5 bases). This CDR3 comprises 13 residues. Deletions cut 5 bases from V and 4 bases from J, with 12 bases between. The germline V gene encodes CDR1 SGHRS and CDR2 YFSETQ. CDR3 loop: CASRDGGGTEAFF. The CDR3 coding sequence is TGCGCCAGCAGAGACGGCGGGGGCACTGAAGCTTTCTTT. Supplemented by reference TRBV5-1 and TRBJ1-1, the full variable domain reads KAGVTQTPRYLIKTRGQQVTLSCSPISGHRSVSWYQQTPGQGLQFLFEYFSETQRNKGNFPGRFSGRQFSNSRSEMNVSTLELGDSALYLCASRDGGGTEAFFGQGTRLTVV.

The rearrangement joins TRBV19 to TRBJ2-2; no firm D call. This CDR3 is built from 15 residues. V lost 4 bases and J 1 base, leaving 10 bases between the germline ends. In germline, CDR1 is LNHDA, CDR2 SQIVND (reference sequence). The CDR3 region is CASSTSWGNTGELFF. CDR3 sequence (DNA): TGTGCCAGTAGTACTTCGTGGGGGAACACCGGGGAGCTGTTTTTT.

The chain recombines TRBV19 with TRBJ1-1; D unresolved. The CDR3 has 13 amino acids. Germline V gene data show CDR1 as LNHDA and CDR2 as SQIVND (reference sequence). V lost 7 bases and J lost 4, with 13 bases in between. This CDR3 is CASTVTLGTEAFF. The CDR3 nucleotides read TGTGCCAGTACTGTCACCCTCGGCACTGAAGCTTTCTTT.